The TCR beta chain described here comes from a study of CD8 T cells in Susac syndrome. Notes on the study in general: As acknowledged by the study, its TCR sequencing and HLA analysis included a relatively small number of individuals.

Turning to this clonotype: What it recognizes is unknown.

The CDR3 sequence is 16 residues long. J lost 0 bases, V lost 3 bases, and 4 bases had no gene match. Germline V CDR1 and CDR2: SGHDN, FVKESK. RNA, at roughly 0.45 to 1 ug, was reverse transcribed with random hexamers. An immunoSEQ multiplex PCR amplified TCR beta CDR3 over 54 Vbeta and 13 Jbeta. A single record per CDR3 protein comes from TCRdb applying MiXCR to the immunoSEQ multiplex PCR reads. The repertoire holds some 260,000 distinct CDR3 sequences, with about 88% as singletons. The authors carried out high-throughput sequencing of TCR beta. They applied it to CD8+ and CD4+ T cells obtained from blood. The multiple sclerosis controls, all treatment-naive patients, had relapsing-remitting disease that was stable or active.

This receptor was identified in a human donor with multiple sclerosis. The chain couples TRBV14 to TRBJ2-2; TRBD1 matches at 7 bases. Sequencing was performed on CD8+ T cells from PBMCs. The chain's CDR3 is CASSHYRGANTGELFF. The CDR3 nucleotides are TGTGCCAGCAGCCATTACAGGGGAGCGAACACCGGGGAGCTGTTTTTT. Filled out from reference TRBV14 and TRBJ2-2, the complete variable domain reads EAGVTQFPSHSVIEKGQTVTLRCDPISGHDNLYWYRRVMGKEIKFLLHFVKESKQDESGMPNNRFLAERTGGTYSTLKVQPAELEDSGVYFCASSHYRGANTGELFFGEGSRLTVL.